A selection of T cell receptor beta chains follows, all from one sample in a study of cytomegalovirus exposure and HLA in healthy donors. Produced via immunoSEQ multiplex PCR; TCRdb's table is partial and in-frame only. The table has fewer than 250,000 clones, 81% seen once. Sequencing was carried out using PBMCs. The receptors originated from a man aged 40-50 years in good health and CMV-seropositive. CDR3s include the opening cysteine and the closing phenylalanine or tryptophan. The order of the fields is clone size, D gene, J gene, V gene, CDR3 protein, CDR3 DNA. The D gene is left open where the match is weak. Clone size, where shown, is once, few, many, or a class for clones that have expanded.

clone size: -
D gene: TRBD1
J gene: TRBJ2-7
V gene: TRBV6-1
CDR3 protein: CASSRTGAYEQYF
CDR3 DNA: TGTGCCAGCAGCAGGACAGGGGCCTACGAGCAGTACTTC

clone size: -
D gene: TRBD2
J gene: TRBJ2-3
V gene: TRBV19
CDR3 protein: CASSMTSGKMADTQYF
CDR3 DNA: TGTGCCAGTAGTATGACTAGCGGGAAGATGGCAGATACGCAGTATTTT

clone size: -
D gene: TRBD1
J gene: TRBJ1-5
V gene: TRBV6-1
CDR3 protein: CASSVPGQGLYQPQHF
CDR3 DNA: TGTGCCAGCAGTGTCCCAGGACAGGGATTATATCAGCCCCAGCATTTT

clone size: -
D gene: TRBD1
J gene: TRBJ1-6
V gene: TRBV27
CDR3 protein: CASSPDRSRVSPLHF
CDR3 DNA: TGTGCCAGCAGCCCGGACAGGTCCAGGGTCTCACCCCTCCACTTT

clone size: -
D gene: TRBD1
J gene: TRBJ2-7
V gene: TRBV13
CDR3 protein: CASNPKGTGTREQYF
CDR3 DNA: TGTGCCAGCAACCCTAAAGGGACAGGGACTCGTGAGCAGTACTTC

clone size: -
D gene: TRBD1
J gene: TRBJ1-5
V gene: TRBV19
CDR3 protein: CASSIEFEGQGNQPQHF
CDR3 DNA: TGTGCCAGTAGTATAGAATTCGAGGGACAGGGGAATCAGCCCCAGCATTTT

clone size: -
D gene: -
J gene: TRBJ2-5
V gene: TRBV11-1
CDR3 protein: CASSYREQTQYF
CDR3 DNA: TGTGCCAGCAGCTACCGGGAGCAGACCCAGTACTTC

clone size: -
D gene: -
J gene: TRBJ2-7
V gene: TRBV27
CDR3 protein: CASSYVTGTPYEQYF
CDR3 DNA: TGTGCCAGCAGTTACGTGACCGGGACTCCATACGAGCAGTACTTC

clone size: -
D gene: TRBD2
J gene: TRBJ2-1
V gene: TRBV15
CDR3 protein: CATSREVAGGNEQFF
CDR3 DNA: TGTGCCACCAGCAGAGAGGTTGCGGGAGGCAATGAGCAGTTCTTC

clone size: -
D gene: -
J gene: TRBJ1-2
V gene: TRBV9
CDR3 protein: CASSVPGGDGYTF
CDR3 DNA: TGTGCCAGCAGCGTTCCGGGGGGAGACGGCTACACCTTC

clone size: -
D gene: TRBD1
J gene: TRBJ2-5
V gene: TRBV27
CDR3 protein: CASSLAGQGRETQYF
CDR3 DNA: TGTGCCAGCAGTTTAGCCGGACAGGGAAGGGAGACCCAGTACTTC

clone size: -
D gene: -
J gene: TRBJ2-3
V gene: TRBV5-1
CDR3 protein: CASSTDPTGTDTQYF
CDR3 DNA: TGCGCCAGCAGCACAGACCCAACTGGCACAGATACGCAGTATTTT

clone size: few
D gene: -
J gene: TRBJ2-1
V gene: TRBV5-6
CDR3 protein: CASSLGEAAPVNEQFF
CDR3 DNA: TGTGCCAGCAGCCTGGGGGAGGCGGCACCCGTCAATGAGCAGTTCTTC

clone size: -
D gene: -
J gene: TRBJ1-2
V gene: TRBV6-5
CDR3 protein: CASSKPGINYGYTF
CDR3 DNA: TGTGCCAGCAGTAAACCCGGGATCAACTATGGCTACACCTTC

clone size: -
D gene: TRBD2
J gene: TRBJ2-7
V gene: TRBV4-1
CDR3 protein: CASSQDASGSRREQYF
CDR3 DNA: TGCGCCAGCAGCCAAGACGCTAGCGGGAGTCGAAGGGAGCAGTACTTC

clone size: few
D gene: TRBD1
J gene: TRBJ1-1
V gene: TRBV6-5
CDR3 protein: CASSRATGDTEAFF
CDR3 DNA: TGTGCCAGCAGTAGGGCGACAGGGGACACTGAAGCTTTCTTT

clone size: once
D gene: TRBD1
J gene: TRBJ1-1
V gene: TRBV2
CDR3 protein: CASSPGTGLQRAFF
CDR3 DNA: TGTGCCAGCAGCCCCGGGACAGGGCTTCAGAGAGCTTTCTTT

clone size: few
D gene: -
J gene: TRBJ1-2
V gene: TRBV21-1
CDR3 protein: CASSKHPGGYTF
CDR3 DNA: TGTGCCAGCAGCAAACATCCCGGGGGCTACACCTTC

clone size: -
D gene: TRBD2
J gene: TRBJ2-5
V gene: TRBV6-1
CDR3 protein: CASSEGLAGGLETQYF
CDR3 DNA: TGTGCCAGCAGTGAGGGACTAGCGGGGGGGTTAGAGACCCAGTACTTC

clone size: -
D gene: TRBD2
J gene: TRBJ2-7
V gene: TRBV10-3
CDR3 protein: CAISERLAGDEQYF
CDR3 DNA: TGTGCCATCAGTGAGAGACTAGCGGGAGACGAGCAGTACTTC

clone size: -
D gene: TRBD1
J gene: TRBJ2-1
V gene: TRBV6-6
CDR3 protein: CASSPGQGRFF
CDR3 DNA: TGTGCCAGCAGCCCGGGACAGGGGAGGTTCTTC

clone size: -
D gene: -
J gene: TRBJ1-5
V gene: TRBV19
CDR3 protein: CASRRRGNQPQHF
CDR3 DNA: TGTGCCAGTAGGCGCAGGGGCAATCAGCCCCAGCATTTT

clone size: -
D gene: TRBD1
J gene: TRBJ1-5
V gene: TRBV6-1
CDR3 protein: CASSVDRGGNQPQHF
CDR3 DNA: TGTGCCAGCAGTGTGGACAGGGGAGGCAATCAGCCCCAGCATTTT

clone size: few
D gene: -
J gene: TRBJ2-5
V gene: TRBV5-4
CDR3 protein: CASRRDLADQETQYF
CDR3 DNA: TGTGCCAGCAGACGGGACTTGGCGGACCAAGAGACCCAGTACTTC

clone size: -
D gene: -
J gene: TRBJ2-7
V gene: TRBV2
CDR3 protein: CASSVTREQYF
CDR3 DNA: TGTGCCAGCAGTGTCACTAGGGAGCAGTACTTC

clone size: -
D gene: TRBD2
J gene: TRBJ2-1
V gene: TRBV6-5
CDR3 protein: CASSKTSGRDNEQFF
CDR3 DNA: TGTGCCAGCAGCAAGACTAGCGGGAGGGATAATGAGCAGTTCTTC

clone size: -
D gene: TRBD2
J gene: TRBJ2-5
V gene: TRBV4-3
CDR3 protein: CASSQGLAGGGETQYF
CDR3 DNA: TGCGCCAGCAGCCAGGGACTAGCGGGAGGAGGAGAGACCCAGTACTTC

clone size: -
D gene: TRBD1
J gene: TRBJ1-2
V gene: TRBV12-5
CDR3 protein: CASGSSDRGDGYTF
CDR3 DNA: TGTGCTAGTGGTTCAAGCGACAGGGGGGATGGCTACACCTTC

clone size: few
D gene: -
J gene: TRBJ2-5
V gene: TRBV27
CDR3 protein: CASSFRGRERETQYF
CDR3 DNA: TGTGCCAGCAGTTTCCGGGGGCGGGAGAGGGAGACCCAGTACTTC

clone size: -
D gene: TRBD1
J gene: TRBJ2-7
V gene: TRBV5-1
CDR3 protein: CASSWDRGPYEQYF
CDR3 DNA: TGCGCCAGCAGCTGGGACAGGGGACCCTACGAGCAGTACTTC

clone size: -
D gene: TRBD1
J gene: TRBJ2-5
V gene: TRBV6-1
CDR3 protein: CASRYGTGQETQYF
CDR3 DNA: TGTGCCAGCCGGTACGGGACAGGGCAAGAGACCCAGTACTTC

clone size: -
D gene: -
J gene: TRBJ2-3
V gene: TRBV6-5
CDR3 protein: CASRSTEDTQYF
CDR3 DNA: TGTGCCAGCAGGTCGACAGAAGATACGCAGTATTTT

clone size: once
D gene: TRBD2
J gene: TRBJ2-2
V gene: TRBV9
CDR3 protein: CASTSGSPSGTGELFF
CDR3 DNA: TGTGCCAGTACTAGCGGGAGCCCTTCTGGCACCGGGGAGCTGTTTTTT